This T cell receptor beta chain emerged from a study of blood T cell repertoires in COVID-19. As for the study in general: From the United States, Italy and Spain came samples of acute and convalescent COVID-19. T cells, B-cell-depleted T cells, or PBMCs provided the cDNA or gDNA that served as material.

CDR1 SGHTA and CDR2 FQGNSA come from the germline V gene. V shed 2 bases, J shed 4 bases, and the junction held 7 bases outside the gene matches. CDR3 length: 15 amino acids. Authors' data handling: Using reference gene primer amplification, nucleated cell counts were estimated. The assay was immunoSEQ multiplex PCR, and TCRdb's table has in-frame clones only and misses some. V and J calls and clone size are those listed in that table; D and trimming were worked out from the DNA. The sample includes approximately 300,000 clones, approximately 90% seen only once; the top ten take 2% to 2.5%. Sequencing was carried out using peripheral blood. This rearrangement joins TRBV7-2 to TRBJ2-7; TRBD2 matches 8 bases. This receptor was identified in a woman aged 50 to 65 who had recovered from COVID-19. The CDR3 spells CASSLNGGAAYEQYF. CDR3 in DNA: TGTGCCAGCAGCTTAAACGGGGGGGCCGCTTACGAGCAGTACTTC.